Listed here is a single T cell receptor (beta chain). This entry belongs to a study of shared clonotypes between healthy human individuals. Here immunoSEQ multiplex PCR was the method, and the copy in TCRdb shows in-frame clones only, minus some. The table lists around 430,000 clones, roughly 77% of them singletons. The receptor comes from a woman aged 40 to 50 in good health. Some clones in this sample may be carry-over from other donors' samples. The sequenced sample was PBMCs.

DNA of the CDR3: TGTGCCAGCAGTCGACCCCGGACAGGCTTCTATGGCTACACCTTC. Amino acid sequence: CASSRPRTGFYGYTF. V is TRBV28 and J is TRBJ1-2; 7 bases match TRBD1. The ends lost 5 bases at V and 4 bases at J; junction bases unmatched: 10. Germline V gene data show CDR1 as MDHEN and CDR2 as SYDVKM. The CDR3 has 15 amino acids.